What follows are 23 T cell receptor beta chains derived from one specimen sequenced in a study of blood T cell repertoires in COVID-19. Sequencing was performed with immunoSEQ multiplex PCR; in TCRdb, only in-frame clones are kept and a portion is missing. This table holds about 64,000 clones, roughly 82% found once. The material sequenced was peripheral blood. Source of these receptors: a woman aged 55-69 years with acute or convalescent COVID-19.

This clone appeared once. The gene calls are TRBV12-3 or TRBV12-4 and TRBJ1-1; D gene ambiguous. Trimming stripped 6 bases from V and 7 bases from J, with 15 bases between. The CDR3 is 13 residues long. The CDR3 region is CASRDSSGVEAFF. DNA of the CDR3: TGTGCCAGCAGAGACTCAAGCGGGGTTGAAGCTTTCTTT.

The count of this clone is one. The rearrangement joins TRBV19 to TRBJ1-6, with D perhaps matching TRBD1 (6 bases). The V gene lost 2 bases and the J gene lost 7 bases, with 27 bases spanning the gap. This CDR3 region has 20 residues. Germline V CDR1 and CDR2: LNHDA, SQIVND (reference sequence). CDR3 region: CASSIRTGGLIGQTNSPLHF. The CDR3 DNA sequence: TGTGCCAGTAGTATACGAACCGGGGGGTTGATTGGACAGACGAATTCACCCCTCCACTTT.

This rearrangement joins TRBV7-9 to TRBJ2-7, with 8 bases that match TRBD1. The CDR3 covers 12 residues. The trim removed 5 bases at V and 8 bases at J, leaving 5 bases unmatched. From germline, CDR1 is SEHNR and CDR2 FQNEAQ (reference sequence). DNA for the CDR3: TGTGCCAGCAGCGCCGACAGGGGAAAGCAGTACTTC. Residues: CASSADRGKQYF.

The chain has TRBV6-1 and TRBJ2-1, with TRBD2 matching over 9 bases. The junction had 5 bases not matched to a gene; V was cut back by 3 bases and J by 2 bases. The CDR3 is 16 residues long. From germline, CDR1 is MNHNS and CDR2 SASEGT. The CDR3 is CASSDLAGATYNEQFF. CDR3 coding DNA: TGTGCCAGCAGTGACTTAGCGGGAGCTACCTACAATGAGCAGTTCTTC.

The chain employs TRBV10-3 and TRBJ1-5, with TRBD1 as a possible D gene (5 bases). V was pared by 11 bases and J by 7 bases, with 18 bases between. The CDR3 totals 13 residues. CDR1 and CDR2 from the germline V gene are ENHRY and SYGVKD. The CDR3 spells CADSDTPWQPQHF. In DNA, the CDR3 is TGTGCCGATTCGGACACACCTTGGCAGCCCCAGCATTTT.

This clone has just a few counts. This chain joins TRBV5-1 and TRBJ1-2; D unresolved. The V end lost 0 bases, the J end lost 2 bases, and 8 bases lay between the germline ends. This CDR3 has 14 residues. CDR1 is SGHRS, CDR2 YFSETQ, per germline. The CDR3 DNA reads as TGCGCCAGCAGCTTGGATGGGAGCAACTATGGCTACACCTTC. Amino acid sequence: CASSLDGSNYGYTF. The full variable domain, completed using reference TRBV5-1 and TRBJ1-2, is KAGVTQTPRYLIKTRGQQVTLSCSPISGHRSVSWYQQTPGQGLQFLFEYFSETQRNKGNFPGRFSGRQFSNSRSEMNVSTLELGDSALYLCASSLDGSNYGYTFGSGTRLTVV.

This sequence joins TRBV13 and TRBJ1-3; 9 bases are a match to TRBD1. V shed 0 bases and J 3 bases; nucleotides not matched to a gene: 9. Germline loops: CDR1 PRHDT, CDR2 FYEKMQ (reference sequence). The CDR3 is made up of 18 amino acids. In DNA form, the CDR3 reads TGTGCCAGCAGCTTAGGGGGACAGGGAATATCGTTTGGAAACACCATATATTTT. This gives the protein CASSLGGQGISFGNTIYF.

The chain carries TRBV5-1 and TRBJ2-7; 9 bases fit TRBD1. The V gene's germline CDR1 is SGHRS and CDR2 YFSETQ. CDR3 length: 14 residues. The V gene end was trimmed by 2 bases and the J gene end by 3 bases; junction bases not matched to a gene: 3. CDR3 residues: CASSFTGGVYEQYF. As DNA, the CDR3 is TGCGCCAGCAGCTTTACAGGGGGCGTCTACGAGCAGTACTTC.

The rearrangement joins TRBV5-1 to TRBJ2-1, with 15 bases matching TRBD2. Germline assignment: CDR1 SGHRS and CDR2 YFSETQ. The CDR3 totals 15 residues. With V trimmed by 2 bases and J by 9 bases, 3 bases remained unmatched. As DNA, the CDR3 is TGCGCCAGCAGCTTAGGACTAGCGGGGGGGCCTGAGCAGTTCTTC. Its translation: CASSLGLAGGPEQFF.

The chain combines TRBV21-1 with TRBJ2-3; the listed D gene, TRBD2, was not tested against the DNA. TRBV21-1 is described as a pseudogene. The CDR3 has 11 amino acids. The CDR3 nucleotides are TGTGCCAGGGTTTTCGGGGATACGCAGTATTTT. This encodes CARVFGDTQYF.

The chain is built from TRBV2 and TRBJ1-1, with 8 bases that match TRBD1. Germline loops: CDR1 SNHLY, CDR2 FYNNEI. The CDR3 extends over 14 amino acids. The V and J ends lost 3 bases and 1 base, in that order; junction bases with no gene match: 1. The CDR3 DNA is TGTGCCAGCAGTGAGGACAGGGCGAACACTGAAGCTTTCTTT. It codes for CASSEDRANTEAFF. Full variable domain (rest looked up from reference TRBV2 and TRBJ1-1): EPEVTQTPSHQVTQMGQEVILRCVPISNHLYFYWYRQILGQKVEFLVSFYNNEISEKSEIFDDQFSVERPDGSNFTLKIRSTKLEDSAMYFCASSEDRANTEAFFGQGTRLTVV.

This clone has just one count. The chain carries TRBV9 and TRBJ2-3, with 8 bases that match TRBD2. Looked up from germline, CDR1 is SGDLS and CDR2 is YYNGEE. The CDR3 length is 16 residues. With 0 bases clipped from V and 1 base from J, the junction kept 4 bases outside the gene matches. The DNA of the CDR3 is TGTGCCAGCAGCGTAGGGAGCGGGGGCCGCACAGATACGCAGTATTTT. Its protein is CASSVGSGGRTDTQYF.

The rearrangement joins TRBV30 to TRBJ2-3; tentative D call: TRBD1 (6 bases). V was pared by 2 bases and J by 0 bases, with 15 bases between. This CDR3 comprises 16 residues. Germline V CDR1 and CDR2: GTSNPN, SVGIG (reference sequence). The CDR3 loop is CAWSPLWTDSTDTQYF. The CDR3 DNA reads TGTGCCTGGAGTCCACTTTGGACAGATAGCACAGATACGCAGTATTTT.

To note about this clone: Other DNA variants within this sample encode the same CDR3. The CDR3, as DNA: TGTGCCAGCTCACCGGGACAGGGGAATACTGAAGCTTTCTTT. Its protein product is CASSPGQGNTEAFF. This rearrangement joins TRBV18 to TRBJ1-1; 10 bases line up with TRBD1. Per germline, CDR1 KGHSH and CDR2 LQKENI. There are 14 residues in the CDR3. The V gene end was trimmed by 3 bases and the J gene end by 5 bases; junction bases not matched to a gene: 3.

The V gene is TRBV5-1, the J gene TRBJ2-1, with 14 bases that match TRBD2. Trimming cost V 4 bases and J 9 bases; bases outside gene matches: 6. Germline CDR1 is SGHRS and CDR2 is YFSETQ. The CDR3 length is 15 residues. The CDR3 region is CASSLTSGGAFEQFF. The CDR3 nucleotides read TGCGCCAGCAGCCTGACTAGCGGGGGGGCGTTTGAGCAGTTCTTC. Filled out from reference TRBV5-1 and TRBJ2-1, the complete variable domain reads KAGVTQTPRYLIKTRGQQVTLSCSPISGHRSVSWYQQTPGQGLQFLFEYFSETQRNKGNFPGRFSGRQFSNSRSEMNVSTLELGDSALYLCASSLTSGGAFEQFFGPGTRLTVL.

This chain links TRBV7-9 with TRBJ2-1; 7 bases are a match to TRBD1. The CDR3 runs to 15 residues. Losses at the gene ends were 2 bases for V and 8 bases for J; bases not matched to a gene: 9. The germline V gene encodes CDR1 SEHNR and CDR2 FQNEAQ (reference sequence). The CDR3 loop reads CASSLSGQPGDEQFF. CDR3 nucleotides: TGTGCCAGCAGCTTATCGGGACAGCCGGGCGATGAGCAGTTCTTC.

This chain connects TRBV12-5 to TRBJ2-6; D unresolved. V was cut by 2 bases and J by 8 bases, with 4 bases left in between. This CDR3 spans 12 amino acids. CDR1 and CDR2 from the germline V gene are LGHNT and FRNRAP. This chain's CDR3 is CASGLKPNVLTF. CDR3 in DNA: TGTGCTAGTGGTTTGAAGCCCAACGTCCTGACTTTC.

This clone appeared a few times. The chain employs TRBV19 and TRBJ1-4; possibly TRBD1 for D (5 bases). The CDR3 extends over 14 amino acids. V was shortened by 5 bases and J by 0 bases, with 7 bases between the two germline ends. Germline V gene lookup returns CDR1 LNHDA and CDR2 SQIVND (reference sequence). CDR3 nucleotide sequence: TGTGCCAGTAGTGAGACAGCAACTAATGAAAAACTGTTTTTT. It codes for CASSETATNEKLFF.

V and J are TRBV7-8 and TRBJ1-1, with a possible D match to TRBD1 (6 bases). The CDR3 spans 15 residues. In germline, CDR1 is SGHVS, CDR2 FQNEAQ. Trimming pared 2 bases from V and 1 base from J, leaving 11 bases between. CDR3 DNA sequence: TGTGCCAGCAGCTTATTATCGGACAGGAACACTGAAGCTTTCTTT. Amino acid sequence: CASSLLSDRNTEAFF.

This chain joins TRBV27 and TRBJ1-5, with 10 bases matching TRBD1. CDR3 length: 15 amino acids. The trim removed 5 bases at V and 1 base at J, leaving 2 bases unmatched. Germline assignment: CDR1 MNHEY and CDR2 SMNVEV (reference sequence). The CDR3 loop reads CASSDRGLSNQPQHF. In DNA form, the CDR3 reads TGTGCCAGCAGTGACAGGGGGCTAAGCAATCAGCCCCAGCATTTT.

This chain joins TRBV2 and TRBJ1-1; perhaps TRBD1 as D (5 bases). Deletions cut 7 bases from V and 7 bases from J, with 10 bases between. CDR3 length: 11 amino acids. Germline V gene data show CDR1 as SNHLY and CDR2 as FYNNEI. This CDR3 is CASTPRGEAFF. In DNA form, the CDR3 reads TGTGCCAGCACCCCTAGGGGTGAAGCTTTCTTT.

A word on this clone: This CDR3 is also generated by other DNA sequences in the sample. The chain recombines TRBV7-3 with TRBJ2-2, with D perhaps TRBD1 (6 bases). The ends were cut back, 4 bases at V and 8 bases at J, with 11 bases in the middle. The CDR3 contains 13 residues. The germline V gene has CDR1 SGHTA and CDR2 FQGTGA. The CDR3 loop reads CASSSQGTGELFF. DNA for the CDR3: TGTGCCAGCAGCTCCCAGGGGACGGGGGAGCTGTTTTTT.

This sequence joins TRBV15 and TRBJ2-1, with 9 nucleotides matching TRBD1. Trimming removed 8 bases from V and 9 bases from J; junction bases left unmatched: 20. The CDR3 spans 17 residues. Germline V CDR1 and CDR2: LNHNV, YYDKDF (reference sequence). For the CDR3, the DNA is TGTGCCACCTTCAGGGGGTACTCCGGGACAGGGCCGGGTGAGCAGTTCTTC. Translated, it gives CATFRGYSGTGPGEQFF.